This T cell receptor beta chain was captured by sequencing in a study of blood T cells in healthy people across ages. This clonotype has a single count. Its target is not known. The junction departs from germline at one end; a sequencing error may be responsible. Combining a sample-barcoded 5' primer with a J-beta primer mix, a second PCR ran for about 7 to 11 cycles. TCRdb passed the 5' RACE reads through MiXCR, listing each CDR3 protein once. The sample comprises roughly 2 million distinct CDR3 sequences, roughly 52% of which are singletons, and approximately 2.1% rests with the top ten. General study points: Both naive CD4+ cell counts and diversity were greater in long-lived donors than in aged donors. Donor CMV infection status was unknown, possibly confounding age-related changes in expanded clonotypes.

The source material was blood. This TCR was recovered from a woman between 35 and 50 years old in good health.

The CDR3 sequence is CVSSPGTGQYF. CDR3 bases: TGTGTCAGCAGCCCCGGAACGGGGCAGTACTTC. J is TRBJ2-5 and V is TRBV7-9; a possible D gene is TRBD2 (5 bases). Germline CDR1 and CDR2: SEHNR and FQNEAQ (reference sequence). The CDR3 loop spans 11 amino acids.